Listed here are 32 T cell receptor beta chains from one sample, sequenced in a study of CXCR3-negative and CXCR3-positive naive CD8 T cells. These receptors have no known antigen. TRB cDNA libraries were made by UMI-labeled 5' RACE. Using the 5' RACE reads, TCRdb records one entry per CDR3 protein without DNA. The sample data list about 56,000 distinct CDR3 sequences. Study-wide results and limits: In CXCR3-positive naive cells, the TRB CDR3s were more hydrophobic than in CXCR3-negative naive cells.

The sample comprised naive CXCR3+ CD8+ T cells from blood. Subset given: CD45RO-CCR7+CD27+CD95- naive CD8+ T cells expressing CXCR3 (TNR3+). These receptors all come from a human donor in good health. Some clones in this sample may be carry-over from other donors' samples.

The genes are TRBV12-3 or TRBV12-4 and TRBJ2-2; TCRdb's D call of TRBD1 is untestable without DNA. The length of the CDR3 is 14 residues. The CDR3 protein is CASRQGAYTGELFF.

The V gene is TRBV5-5, the J gene TRBJ2-7; the D call of TRBD2 rests on TCRdb alone, since no DNA is present to check it. Germline V lookup: CDR1 SGHKS, CDR2 YYEKEE (reference sequence). CDR3 size: 13 residues. CDR3 region: CASSLLAGGEQYF.

The chain joins TRBV28 to TRBJ1-5; the D call of TRBD1 rests on TCRdb alone, since no DNA is present to check it. Germline loops: CDR1 MDHEN, CDR2 SYDVKM. The CDR3 is 14 residues long. CDR3 sequence: CASSQRQGDQPQHF.

The gene calls are TRBV4-3 and TRBJ1-2; TCRdb's D call of TRBD1 is untestable without DNA. CDR3 length equals 19 residues. Per the germline V gene, CDR1 is LGHNA and CDR2 is YSLEER. The CDR3 here is CASSQISSGRETGNYGYTF.

Here the CDR3 reads CASSEDGLPSYEQYF. The chain couples TRBV2 to TRBJ2-7; with no DNA, the TCRdb D assignment of TRBD2 cannot be verified. Germline CDR1 SNHLY, CDR2 FYNNEI. CDR3 length: 15 amino acids. Complete variable domain (other parts from reference TRBV2 and TRBJ2-7): EPEVTQTPSHQVTQMGQEVILRCVPISNHLYFYWYRQILGQKVEFLVSFYNNEISEKSEIFDDQFSVERPDGSNFTLKIRSTKLEDSAMYFCASSEDGLPSYEQYFGPGTRLTVT.

This chain connects TRBV6-2 or TRBV6-3 to TRBJ1-5; TCRdb's assignment of TRBD1 cannot be checked, as there is no DNA. The germline V gene has CDR1 MNHEY and CDR2 SVGEGT. The CDR3 covers 15 residues. This CDR3 is CASSSVTGGSYPQHF.

The chain uses TRBV13 and TRBJ2-3. In germline, CDR1 is PRHDT, CDR2 FYEKMQ (reference sequence). The CDR3 spans 15 residues. CDR3 region: CASSLGLMGRDTQYF. Full variable domain (rest looked up from reference TRBV13 and TRBJ2-3): AAGVIQSPRHLIKEKRETATLKCYPIPRHDTVYWYQQGPGQDPQFLISFYEKMQSDKGSIPDRFSAQQFSDYHSELNMSSLELGDSALYFCASSLGLMGRDTQYFGPGTRLTVL.

The chain employs TRBV6-5 and TRBJ2-1; without DNA, the TCRdb call of TRBD2 cannot be checked. The CDR3 is 13 residues long. CDR1 is MNHEY and CDR2 is SVGAGI in the germline V gene. This CDR3 is CASSVSSGKEQFF.

The chain combines TRBV6-2 or TRBV6-3 with TRBJ2-1; TCRdb's D call of TRBD1 is untestable without DNA. From germline, CDR1 is MNHEY and CDR2 SVGEGT. The CDR3 spans 13 residues. The chain's CDR3 is CASRTGVGNEQFF.

This rearrangement joins TRBV28 to TRBJ2-3; TCRdb outputs TRBD1, but without DNA this stays unchecked. The CDR3 totals 14 residues. Looked up from germline, CDR1 is MDHEN and CDR2 is SYDVKM. CDR3 sequence: CASSLRQGPDTQYF.

By frequency, this clonotype registers medium-sized (0.01 to 0.1%). The V call is TRBV4-3, the J call TRBJ2-1; checking the TCRdb D call of TRBD1 is not possible without DNA. From germline, CDR1 is LGHNA and CDR2 YSLEER. The CDR3 covers 17 residues. The CDR3 reads CASSQEGVASPYNEQFF.

This chain uses TRBV7-2 with TRBJ2-1; checking the TCRdb D call of TRBD1 is not possible without DNA. This CDR3 is 16 amino acids long. Per germline, CDR1 SGHTA and CDR2 FQGNSA. The CDR3 is CASSLRFGAIYNEQFF.

The chain carries TRBV10-3 and TRBJ2-7; with no DNA, the TCRdb D assignment of TRBD2 cannot be verified. This CDR3 has 12 amino acids. The germline gives CDR1 ENHRY, CDR2 SYGVKD. The chain's CDR3 is CAIAGGAYEQYF.

The chain recombines TRBV5-1 with TRBJ2-2. The CDR3 consists of 16 residues. Germline V gene data show CDR1 as SGHRS and CDR2 as YFSETQ. This CDR3 is CASSPQSGFNTGELFF.

The rearrangement uses TRBV3-1 and TRBJ2-7; TCRdb lists TRBD2, though no DNA is available to test this call. Germline V CDR1 and CDR2: LGHDT, YNNKEL (reference sequence). The CDR3 length is 16 residues. This CDR3 is CASSHVASGPTYEQYF.

The chain links TRBV28 to TRBJ2-7; the D call of TRBD1 rests on TCRdb alone, since no DNA is present to check it. In germline, CDR1 is MDHEN, CDR2 SYDVKM. CDR3 size: 15 residues. This chain's CDR3 is CASSLSSGQPSEQYF.

J is TRBJ2-7 and V is TRBV4-3; with no DNA, the TCRdb D assignment of TRBD1 cannot be verified. The CDR3 length is 16 residues. Germline CDR1 is LGHNA and CDR2 is YSLEER. The CDR3 sequence: CASSQVSGGTFYEQYF.

The V call is TRBV2, the J call TRBJ2-5; TCRdb returns TRBD2, unconfirmable since there is no DNA. The germline CDR1 and CDR2 sequences are SNHLY and FYNNEI. This CDR3 region has 16 residues. The CDR3 is CASSTGVTSGKETQYF.

The rearrangement joins TRBV29-1 to TRBJ2-7. Germline lookup yields CDR1 SQVTM and CDR2 ANQGSEA. This CDR3 region has 11 residues. Here the CDR3 reads CSVGWEPEQYF.

The V call is TRBV7-8, the J call TRBJ2-3; the TCRdb call, TRBD1, lacks DNA for checking. CDR3 size: 17 residues. CDR1 and CDR2 (germline): SGHVS, FQNEAQ. The CDR3 is CASRPLPGDRVRDTQYF.

The chain employs TRBV28 and TRBJ1-3. The germline CDR1 and CDR2 sequences are MDHEN and SYDVKM. The CDR3 loop spans 12 amino acids. CDR3 in amino acids: CASSYSGNTIYF.

The rearrangement links TRBV12-3 or TRBV12-4 to TRBJ2-1. CDR3 length: 13 residues. CDR3 amino acids: CASLMGLYNEQFF.

J is TRBJ2-3 and V is TRBV5-1. CDR1 is SGHRS, CDR2 YFSETQ, per germline. The CDR3 covers 16 residues. The CDR3 protein is CASSLAPYQPTDTQYF.

V and J are TRBV7-2 and TRBJ2-7; TCRdb calls TRBD1, which cannot be checked without DNA. Per germline, CDR1 SGHTA and CDR2 FQGNSA. The CDR3 sequence is 13 residues long. This CDR3 is CASRRTGGIEQYF.

This sequence joins TRBV21-1 and TRBJ2-7. TRBV21-1 is given as a pseudogene. The CDR3 has 17 amino acids. The CDR3 region is CASSKALFGRKDYEQYF.

J is TRBJ2-7 and V is TRBV28; TCRdb lists TRBD1, though no DNA is available to test this call. The germline gives CDR1 MDHEN, CDR2 SYDVKM. CDR3 length equals 15 residues. CDR3 amino acids: CASSPPGQAYYEQYF.

V gene TRBV28 combines with J gene TRBJ1-5. CDR1 MDHEN and CDR2 SYDVKM come from the germline V gene. There are 15 residues in the CDR3. The CDR3 here is CASSFSSALSQPQHF. Together with reference TRBV28 and TRBJ1-5, the CDR3 gives the full variable domain: DVKVTQSSRYLVKRTGEKVFLECVQDMDHENMFWYRQDPGLGLRLIYFSYDVKMKEKGDIPEGYSVSREKKERFSLILESASTNQTSMYLCASSFSSALSQPQHFGDGTRLSIL.

The V and J genes are TRBV13 and TRBJ2-7; there is no DNA to check the TCRdb D call of TRBD1. This CDR3 is built from 15 residues. In germline, CDR1 is PRHDT, CDR2 FYEKMQ (reference sequence). The CDR3 region is CASSIRGQITYEQYF.

The rearrangement joins TRBV9 to TRBJ2-1; the TCRdb call, TRBD2, lacks DNA for checking. The CDR3 sequence is 14 residues long. Germline V gene lookup returns CDR1 SGDLS and CDR2 YYNGEE. The CDR3 is CASSAQGGNNEQFF.

This sequence joins TRBV23-1 and TRBJ2-1; TCRdb calls TRBD1, which cannot be checked without DNA. TRBV23-1 is noted as an ORF with a role that remains uncertain. The length of the CDR3 is 17 residues. CDR3 in amino acids: CARRIGTGAVRGNEQFF.

The chain combines TRBV9 with TRBJ2-5; TCRdb designates TRBD2, a call that cannot be tested without DNA. This CDR3 is 12 amino acids long. Germline lookup yields CDR1 SGDLS and CDR2 YYNGEE. CDR3 in amino acids: CASSVPSGTQYF. The full variable domain, rest sourced from reference TRBV9 and TRBJ2-5, is DSGVTQTPKHLITATGQRVTLRCSPRSGDLSVYWYQQSLDQGLQFLIQYYNGEERAKGNILERFSAQQFPDLHSELNLSSLELGDSALYFCASSVPSGTQYFGPGTRLLVL.

The chain employs TRBV6-2 or TRBV6-3 and TRBJ2-1; TCRdb picks TRBD1, but there is no DNA to check that call. There are 14 residues in the CDR3. Germline lookup yields CDR1 MNHEY and CDR2 SVGEGT. The CDR3 sequence: CASSEGTVLHEQFF.